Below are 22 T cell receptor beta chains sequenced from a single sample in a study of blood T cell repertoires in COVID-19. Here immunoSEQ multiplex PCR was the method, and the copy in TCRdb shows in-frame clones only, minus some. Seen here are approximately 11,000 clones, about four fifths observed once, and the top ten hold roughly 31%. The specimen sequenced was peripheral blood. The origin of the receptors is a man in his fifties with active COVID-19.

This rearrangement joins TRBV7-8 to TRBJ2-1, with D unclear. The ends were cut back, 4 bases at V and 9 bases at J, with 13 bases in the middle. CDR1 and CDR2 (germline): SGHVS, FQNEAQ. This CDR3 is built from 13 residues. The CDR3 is CASSSVLVREQFF. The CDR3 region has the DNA TGTGCCAGCAGCTCGGTTCTCGTACGTGAGCAGTTCTTC.

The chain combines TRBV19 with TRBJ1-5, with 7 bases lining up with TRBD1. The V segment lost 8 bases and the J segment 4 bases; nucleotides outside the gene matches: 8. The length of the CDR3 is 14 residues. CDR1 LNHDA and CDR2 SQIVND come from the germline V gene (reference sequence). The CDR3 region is CASCPGQNNQPQHF. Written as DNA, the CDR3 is TGTGCCAGTTGTCCGGGACAGAATAATCAGCCCCAGCATTTT.

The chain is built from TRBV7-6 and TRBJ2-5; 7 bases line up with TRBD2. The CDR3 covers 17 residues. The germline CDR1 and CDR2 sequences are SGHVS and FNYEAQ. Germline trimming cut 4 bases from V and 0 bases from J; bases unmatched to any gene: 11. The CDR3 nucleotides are TGTGCCAGCAGCTCCGGAACTAGCGCAACGTACCAAGAGACCCAGTACTTC. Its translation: CASSSGTSATYQETQYF. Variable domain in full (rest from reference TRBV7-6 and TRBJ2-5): GAGVSQSPRYKVTKRGQDVALRCDPISGHVSLYWYRQALGQGPEFLTYFNYEAQQDKSGLPNDRFSAERPEGSISTLTIQRTEQRDSAMYRCASSSGTSATYQETQYFGPGTRLLVL.

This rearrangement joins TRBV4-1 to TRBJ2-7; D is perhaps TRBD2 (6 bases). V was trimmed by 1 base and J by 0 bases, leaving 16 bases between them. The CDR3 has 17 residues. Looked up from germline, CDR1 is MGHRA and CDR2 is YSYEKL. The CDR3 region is CASSQAPGGSGSYEQYF. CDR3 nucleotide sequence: TGCGCCAGCAGCCAAGCCCCCGGGGGATCCGGCTCCTACGAGCAGTACTTC.

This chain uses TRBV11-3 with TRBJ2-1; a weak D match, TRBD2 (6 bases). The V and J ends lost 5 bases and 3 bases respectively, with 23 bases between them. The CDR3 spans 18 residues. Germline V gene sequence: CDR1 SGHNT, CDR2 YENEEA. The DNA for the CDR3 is TGTGCCAGCAGCCCTACCTCCCTAATAGCGGCCTACTACAATGAGCAGTTCTTC. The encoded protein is CASSPTSLIAAYYNEQFF.

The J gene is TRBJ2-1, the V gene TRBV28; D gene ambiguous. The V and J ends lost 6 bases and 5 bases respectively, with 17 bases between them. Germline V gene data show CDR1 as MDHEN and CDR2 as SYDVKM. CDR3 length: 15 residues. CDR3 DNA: TGTGCCAGCAGCCCCTTTTTATTGTCTAACAATGAGCAGTTCTTC. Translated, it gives CASSPFLLSNNEQFF.

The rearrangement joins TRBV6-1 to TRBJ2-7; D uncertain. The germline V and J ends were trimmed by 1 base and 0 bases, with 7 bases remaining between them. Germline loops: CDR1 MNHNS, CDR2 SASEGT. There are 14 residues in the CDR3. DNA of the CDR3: TGTGCCAGCAGTGAAGTGGCTTCCTCCTACGAGCAGTACTTC. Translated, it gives CASSEVASSYEQYF.

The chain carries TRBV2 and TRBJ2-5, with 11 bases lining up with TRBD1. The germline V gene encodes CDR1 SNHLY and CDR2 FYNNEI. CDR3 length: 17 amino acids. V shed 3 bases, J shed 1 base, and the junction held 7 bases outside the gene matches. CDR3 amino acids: CASSEFGQGASQETQYF. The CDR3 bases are TGTGCCAGCAGTGAGTTTGGACAGGGGGCGAGCCAAGAGACCCAGTACTTC.

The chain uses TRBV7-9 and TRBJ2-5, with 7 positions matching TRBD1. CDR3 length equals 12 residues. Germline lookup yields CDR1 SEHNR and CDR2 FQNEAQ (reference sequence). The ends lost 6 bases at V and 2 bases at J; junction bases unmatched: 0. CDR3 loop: CASRGQQETQYF. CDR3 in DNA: TGTGCCAGCAGGGGACAGCAAGAGACCCAGTACTTC.

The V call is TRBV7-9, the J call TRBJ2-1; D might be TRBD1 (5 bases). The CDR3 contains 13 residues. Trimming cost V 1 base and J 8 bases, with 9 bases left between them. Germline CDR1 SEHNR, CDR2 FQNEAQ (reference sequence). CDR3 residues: CASSLGRGDEQFF. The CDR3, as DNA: TGTGCCAGCAGCTTAGGTAGGGGTGATGAGCAGTTCTTC.

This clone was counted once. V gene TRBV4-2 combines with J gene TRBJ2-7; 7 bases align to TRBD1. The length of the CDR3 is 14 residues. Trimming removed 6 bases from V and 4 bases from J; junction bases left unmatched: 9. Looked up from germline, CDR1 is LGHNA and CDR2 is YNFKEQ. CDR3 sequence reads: CASSPETGSYEQYF. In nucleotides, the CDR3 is TGTGCCAGCAGTCCCGAGACAGGGAGTTACGAGCAGTACTTC.

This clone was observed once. CDR3 nucleotide sequence: TGTGCCAGCGGGAACAGGGGGCTCGAAGCTTTCTTT. Translating gives CASGNRGLEAFF. The J gene is TRBJ1-1, the V gene TRBV6-6, with TRBD1 matching 9 bases. Germline CDR1 reads MNHNY; CDR2 reads SVGAGI (reference sequence). The V and J ends lost 8 bases and 8 bases, in that order; junction bases with no gene match: 6. The CDR3 runs 12 residues.

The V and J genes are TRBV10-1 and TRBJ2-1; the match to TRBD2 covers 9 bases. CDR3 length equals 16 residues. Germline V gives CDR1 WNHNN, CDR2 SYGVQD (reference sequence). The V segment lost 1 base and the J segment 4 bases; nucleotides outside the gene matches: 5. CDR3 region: CASSEWCSGGYNEQFF. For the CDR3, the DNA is TGCGCCAGCAGTGAGTGGTGTAGCGGGGGTTACAATGAGCAGTTCTTC.

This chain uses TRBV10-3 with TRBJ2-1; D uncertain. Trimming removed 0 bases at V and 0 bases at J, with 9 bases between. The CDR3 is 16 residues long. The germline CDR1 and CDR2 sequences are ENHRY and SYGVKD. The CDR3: CAISESRQSSYNEQFF. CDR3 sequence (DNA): TGTGCCATCAGTGAGTCTAGACAAAGCTCCTACAATGAGCAGTTCTTC.

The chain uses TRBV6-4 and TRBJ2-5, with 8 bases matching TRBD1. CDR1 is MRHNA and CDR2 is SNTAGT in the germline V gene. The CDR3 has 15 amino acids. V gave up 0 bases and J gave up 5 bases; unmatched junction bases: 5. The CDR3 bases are TGTGCCAGCAGTGACTCCAGGGGGCAGGGGGAGACCCAGTACTTC. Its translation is CASSDSRGQGETQYF.

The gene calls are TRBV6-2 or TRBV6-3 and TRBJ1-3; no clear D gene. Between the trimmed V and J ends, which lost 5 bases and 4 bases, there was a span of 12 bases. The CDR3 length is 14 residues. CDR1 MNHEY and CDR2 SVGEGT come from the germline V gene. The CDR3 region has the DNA TGTGCCAGCAGTATCGCCAGATACGGAAACACCATATATTTT. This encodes CASSIARYGNTIYF.

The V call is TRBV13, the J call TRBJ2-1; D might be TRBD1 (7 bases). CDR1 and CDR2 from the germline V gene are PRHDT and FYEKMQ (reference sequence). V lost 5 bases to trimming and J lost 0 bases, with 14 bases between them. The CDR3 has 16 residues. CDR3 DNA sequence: TGTGCCAGCAGCCCGATTCAGGGGGGCTCCTACAATGAGCAGTTCTTC. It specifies CASSPIQGGSYNEQFF.

CDR3 residues: CASSLRGAGEKLFF. In DNA form, the CDR3 reads TGTGCCAGCAGTTTAAGGGGAGCGGGTGAAAAACTGTTTTTT. The chain uses TRBV28 and TRBJ1-4, with a possible D match to TRBD1 (5 bases). CDR3 size: 14 residues. Germline CDR1 MDHEN, CDR2 SYDVKM. V lost 2 bases to trimming and J lost 7 bases, with 11 bases between them.

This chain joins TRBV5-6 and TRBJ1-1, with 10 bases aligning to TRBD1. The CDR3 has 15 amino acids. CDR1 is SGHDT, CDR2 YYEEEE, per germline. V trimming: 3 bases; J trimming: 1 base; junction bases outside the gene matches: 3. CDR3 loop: CASSSRDRGNTEAFF. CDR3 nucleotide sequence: TGTGCCAGCAGCTCCCGGGACAGGGGGAACACTGAAGCTTTCTTT.

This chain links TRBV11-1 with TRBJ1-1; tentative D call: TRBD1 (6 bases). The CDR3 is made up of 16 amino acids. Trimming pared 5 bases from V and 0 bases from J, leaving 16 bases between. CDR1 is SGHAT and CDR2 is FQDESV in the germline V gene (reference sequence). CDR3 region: CASSTNRVEMNTEAFF. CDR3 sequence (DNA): TGTGCCAGCAGCACGAACAGGGTGGAAATGAACACTGAAGCTTTCTTT.

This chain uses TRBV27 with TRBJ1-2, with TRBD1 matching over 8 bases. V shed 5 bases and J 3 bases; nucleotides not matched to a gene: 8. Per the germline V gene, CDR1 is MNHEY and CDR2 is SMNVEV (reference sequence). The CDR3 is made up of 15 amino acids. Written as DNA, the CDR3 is TGTGCCAGCAGTCCGGACAGGGAACATGACTATGGCTACACCTTC. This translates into CASSPDREHDYGYTF.

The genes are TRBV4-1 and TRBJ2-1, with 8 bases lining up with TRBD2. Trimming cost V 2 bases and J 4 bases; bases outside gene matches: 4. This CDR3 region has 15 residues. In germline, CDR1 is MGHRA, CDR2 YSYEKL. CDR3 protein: CASSQISGEYNEQFF. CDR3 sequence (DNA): TGCGCCAGCAGCCAAATTAGCGGGGAATACAATGAGCAGTTCTTC.